This is a list of T cell receptor beta chains from one sample in a study of tumor T cells in aggressive B-cell lymphoma. Generated by immunoSEQ multiplex PCR, the TCRdb table keeps only in-frame clones and is missing some. This table has 10,000 or so clones, around 90% appearing once. Sequences were obtained from tumor tissue. These receptors were taken from an adult with diffuse large B cell lymphoma. CDR3s include the opening cysteine and the closing phenylalanine or tryptophan. A D gene is named only where the DNA matches it firmly. Rows may omit the clone size; those that give it use once, few, many or a size class.

D gene,V gene,J gene,clone size,CDR3 DNA,CDR3 protein
NA,TRBV19,TRBJ1-5,NA,TGTGCCAGTAGTATAGGAGTTCCAGGGGCCAGTCAGCCCCAGCATTTT,CASSIGVPGASQPQHF
TRBD1,TRBV29-1,TRBJ2-7,few,TGCAGCGTCGACAGGGCAGGAGAGCAGTACTTC,CSVDRAGEQYF
TRBD1,TRBV9,TRBJ1-3,NA,TGTGCCAGCAGCGGACAGGGCTTTGCTGGAAACACCATATATTTT,CASSGQGFAGNTIYF
NA,TRBV14,TRBJ2-7,NA,TGTGCCAGCAGCCAAGGGGCCGGCTTTACCTACGAGCAGTACTTC,CASSQGAGFTYEQYF
NA,TRBV27,TRBJ1-6,NA,TGTGCCAGCAAAATGTGGAGCTCCTATAATTCACCCCTCCACTTT,CASKMWSSYNSPLHF
NA,TRBV2,TRBJ2-5,NA,TGTGCTAGCAGTGGCCAGGTAGAGACCCAGTACTTC,CASSGQVETQYF
NA,TRBV2,TRBJ2-7,NA,TGTGCCAGCAGTCTTACAGTGTACGAGCAGTACTTC,CASSLTVYEQYF
NA,TRBV5-6,TRBJ2-3,once,TGTGCCAGCAGCAGCTCCCGGGAAGCAGATACGCAGTATTTT,CASSSSREADTQYF
TRBD2,TRBV5-1,TRBJ2-1,NA,TGCGCCAGCAGCCCTACTAGCGGGAGGTTCTCCTACAATGAGCAGTTCTTC,CASSPTSGRFSYNEQFF
NA,TRBV9,TRBJ1-2,few,TGTGCCAGCAGCGTAGAATACGAACAAACCATCAACTATGGCTACACCTTC,CASSVEYEQTINYGYTF
NA,TRBV6-5,TRBJ2-7,NA,TGTGCCAGCAGCTCCGAGCAGTACTTC,CASSSEQYF
NA,TRBV10-2,TRBJ2-1,NA,TGCGCCAGCAGTGTCGGCTCCTACAATGAGCAGTTCTTC,CASSVGSYNEQFF
TRBD1,TRBV19,TRBJ2-1,NA,TGTGCCAGTAGTAAGGGACAGGGGTACAATGAGCAGTTCTTC,CASSKGQGYNEQFF
NA,TRBV29-1,TRBJ1-2,NA,TGCAGCGTTATGAGGCCATCAGACTATGGCTACACCTTC,CSVMRPSDYGYTF
TRBD2,TRBV6-4,TRBJ2-1,NA,TGTGCCAGCAGTGAGGCGGGAGGAGGCTTAATGTCCCACAATGAGCAGTTCTTC,CASSEAGGGLMSHNEQFF
NA,TRBV7-8,TRBJ2-7,NA,TGTGCCAGCACCCAAAGGGGTGTGTTTTTCGAGCAGTACTTC,CASTQRGVFFEQYF
NA,TRBV7-9,TRBJ2-7,NA,TGTGCCAGCAGCTCCTCGGGGTCATCCTACGAGCAGTACTTC,CASSSSGSSYEQYF
TRBD1,TRBV6-5,TRBJ1-6,NA,TGTGCCAGCAGCAGGACAGGGGATAATTCACCCCTCCACTTT,CASSRTGDNSPLHF
TRBD2,TRBV7-3,TRBJ2-7,NA,TGTGCCAGCAGCTCTCTGGGACTAGCGCAAGTTGGGGCCTATGAGCAGTACTTC,CASSSLGLAQVGAYEQYF
TRBD1,TRBV6-1,TRBJ2-7,NA,TGTGCCAGCAGTATTCGGGACAGGAGGACCTACGAGCAGTACTTC,CASSIRDRRTYEQYF
TRBD1,TRBV19,TRBJ2-3,NA,TGTGCCAGTAGGAGACAGGGGGACACAGATACGCAGTATTTT,CASRRQGDTDTQYF
TRBD2,TRBV11-3,TRBJ2-1,NA,TGTGCCAGCAGCCGGCGATCTAGCGGGAGTTCCTACAATGAGCAGTTCTTC,CASSRRSSGSSYNEQFF
TRBD2,TRBV4-2,TRBJ2-5,NA,TGTGCCAGCAGCCAAGAGCGGGGGTTCAGGACCCAGTACTTC,CASSQERGFRTQYF
TRBD1,TRBV5-4,TRBJ2-7,NA,TGTGCCAGCAGCTTGTCCTCGGACAGGGCCCCTTACGAGCAGTACTTC,CASSLSSDRAPYEQYF
TRBD1,TRBV10-3,TRBJ1-6,NA,TGTGCCATCAGTGAGTCTGGGGGAACAGGGGACTCACCCCTCCACTTT,CAISESGGTGDSPLHF
NA,TRBV5-1,TRBJ2-7,NA,TGCGCCAGCAGCTTGCCCGAGACAGCTAGCTACGAGCAGTACTTC,CASSLPETASYEQYF
NA,TRBV27,TRBJ2-2,NA,TGTGCCAGCAGTTTTCAGACGAACACCGGGGAGCTGTTTTTT,CASSFQTNTGELFF
TRBD1,TRBV12-5,TRBJ1-2,NA,TGTGCTAGTGGCCGTTCCCTCTCTGACAGGGTTTTCTATGGCTACACCTTC,CASGRSLSDRVFYGYTF